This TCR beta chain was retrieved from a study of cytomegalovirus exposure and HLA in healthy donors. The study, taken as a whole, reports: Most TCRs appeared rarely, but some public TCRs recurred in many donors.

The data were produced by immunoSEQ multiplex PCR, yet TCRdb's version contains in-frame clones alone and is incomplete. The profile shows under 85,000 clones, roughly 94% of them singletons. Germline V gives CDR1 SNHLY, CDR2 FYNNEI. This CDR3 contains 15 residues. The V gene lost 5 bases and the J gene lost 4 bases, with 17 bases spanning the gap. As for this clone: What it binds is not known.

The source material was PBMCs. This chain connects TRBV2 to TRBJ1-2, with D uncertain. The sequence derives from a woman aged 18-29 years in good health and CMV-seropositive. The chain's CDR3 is CASSSSLEDLYGYTF. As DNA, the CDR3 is TGTGCCAGCAGTTCCTCCCTGGAGGACCTCTATGGCTACACCTTC.